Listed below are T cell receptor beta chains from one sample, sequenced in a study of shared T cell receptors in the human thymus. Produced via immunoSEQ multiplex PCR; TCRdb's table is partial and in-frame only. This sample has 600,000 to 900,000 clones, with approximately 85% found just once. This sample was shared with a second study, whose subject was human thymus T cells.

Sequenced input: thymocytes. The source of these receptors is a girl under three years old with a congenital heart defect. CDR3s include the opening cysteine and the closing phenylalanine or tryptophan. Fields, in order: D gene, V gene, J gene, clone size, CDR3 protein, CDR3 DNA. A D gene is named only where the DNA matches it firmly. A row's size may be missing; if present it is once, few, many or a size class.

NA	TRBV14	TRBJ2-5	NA	CASSLQGETQYF	TGTGCCAGCAGCCTCCAGGGAGAGACCCAGTACTTC
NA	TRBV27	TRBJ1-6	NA	CASSPKPLSSYNSPLHF	TGTGCCAGCAGTCCCAAACCCCTGAGCTCCTATAATTCACCCCTCCACTTT
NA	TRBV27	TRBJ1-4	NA	CASSLSGGVGEKLFF	TGTGCCAGCAGTTTATCTGGGGGGGTGGGCGAAAAACTGTTTTTT
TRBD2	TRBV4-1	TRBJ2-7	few	CASSQGLAGAGSYEQYF	TGCGCCAGCAGCCAGGGACTAGCGGGGGCCGGGTCCTACGAGCAGTACTTC
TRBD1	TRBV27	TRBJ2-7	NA	CASSRWTGDYEQYF	TGTGCCAGCAGCAGGTGGACAGGCGACTACGAGCAGTACTTC
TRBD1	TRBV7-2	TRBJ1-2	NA	CASSPERRPGQGYGYTF	TGTGCCAGCAGCCCGGAGAGGAGGCCGGGACAGGGATACGGCTACACCTTC
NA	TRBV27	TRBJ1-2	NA	CASSVIFGGRNYGYTF	TGTGCCAGCAGTGTAATATTCGGGGGAAGAAACTATGGCTACACCTTC
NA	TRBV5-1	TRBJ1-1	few	CASSSQGRENHTEAFF	TGCGCCAGCAGCTCCCAGGGGAGGGAGAACCACACTGAAGCTTTCTTT
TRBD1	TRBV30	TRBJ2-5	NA	CASPSQGVEETQYF	TGTGCCTCCCCATCACAGGGGGTCGAGGAGACCCAGTACTTC
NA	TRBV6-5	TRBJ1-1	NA	CASSYAGTMNTEAFF	TGTGCCAGCAGTTACGCAGGGACAATGAACACTGAAGCTTTCTTT
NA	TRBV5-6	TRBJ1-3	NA	CASSLDENTIYF	TGTGCCAGCAGCTTGGACGAGAACACCATATATTTT
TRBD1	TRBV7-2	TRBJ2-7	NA	CASSPRDRGYEQYF	TGTGCCAGCAGCCCCCGGGACAGGGGCTACGAGCAGTACTTC
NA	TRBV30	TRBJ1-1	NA	CAWVKTGNTEAFF	TGTGCCTGGGTAAAAACAGGGAACACTGAAGCTTTCTTT
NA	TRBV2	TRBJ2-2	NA	CASSEGSPANTGELFF	TGTGCCAGCAGTGAAGGGAGTCCCGCGAACACCGGGGAGCTGTTTTTT
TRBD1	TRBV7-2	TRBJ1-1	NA	CASSQQGAGVYYEAFF	TGTGCCAGCAGCCAGCAGGGGGCTGGGGTTTACTACGAAGCTTTCTTT
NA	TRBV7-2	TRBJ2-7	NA	CASSPRSGYEQYF	TGTGCCAGCAGCCCCCGGAGCGGCTACGAGCAGTACTTC
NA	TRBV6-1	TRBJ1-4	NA	CASERGALGEKLFF	TGTGCCAGCGAGCGGGGGGCATTAGGTGAAAAACTGTTTTTT